This T cell receptor beta chain stems from a study of shared clonotypes between healthy human individuals. TCRdb keeps only in-frame clones here, not all; method: immunoSEQ multiplex PCR. The profile shows 2.3 million or so clones, approximately 93% of them singletons. With 6 bases removed from V and 0 bases from J, the gap between germline ends came to 12 bases. Germline CDR1 is SGHTA and CDR2 is FQGNSA. The CDR3 totals 15 residues. The sequence derives from a man between 18 and 35 years old in good health. Some clones in this sample may be carry-over from other donors' samples. The rearrangement links TRBV7-2 to TRBJ2-4; TRBD2 might be the D (5 bases). The specimen sequenced was naive CD4+ T cells from PBMCs. This sample's subset: CD45RA+ positively selected. The CDR3 sequence: CASSVTRAAKNIQYF. DNA of the CDR3: TGTGCCAGCAGTGTGACGCGGGCAGCCAAAAACATTCAGTACTTC.